Each of the 12 T cell receptor beta chains below was sequenced from the same sample in a study of blood T cells in healthy people across ages. Through a sample-barcoded 5' primer and a J-beta primer mix, a second PCR was run for roughly 7 to 12 cycles. TCRdb independently ran MiXCR on the 5' RACE reads; one entry per CDR3 protein. The sample includes some 700,000 distinct CDR3 sequences, 20% to 25% seen only once; the top ten take around 22%. Sequencing was carried out using blood. These TCRs come from a man aged 65 to 85 in good health.

The rearrangement uses TRBV4-1 and TRBJ1-2; D is unclear. The CDR3 extends over 12 amino acids. Germline lookup yields CDR1 MGHRA and CDR2 YSYEKL. Trimming took off 0 bases at V and 7 bases at J, with 6 bases between the two ends. The CDR3 DNA is TGCGCCAGCAGCCAAGACGGGCTTGGCTACACCTTC. Protein sequence: CASSQDGLGYTF.

This clonotype was seen many times. This chain connects TRBV20-1 to TRBJ1-1; D unclear. Trimming took 0 bases from V and 2 from J, leaving 7 bases between them. CDR3 length equals 13 residues. From germline, CDR1 is DFQATT and CDR2 SNEGSKA (reference sequence). The CDR3 coding sequence is TGCAGTGCTAGAGAGGGGATTAACACTGAAGCTTTCTTT. Translating it yields CSAREGINTEAFF.

The V call is TRBV20-1, the J call TRBJ1-1; 9 positions match TRBD1. With V trimmed by 1 base and J by 1 base, 10 bases remained unmatched. The CDR3 runs 17 residues. Germline-derived CDR1 and CDR2 are DFQATT and SNEGSKA (reference sequence). The CDR3 DNA is TGCAGTGCTAGAGGAATTAAACCGGGACAGGGGAACACTGAAGCTTTCTTT. Encoded protein: CSARGIKPGQGNTEAFF.

This clonotype was picked up a small number of times. V and J are TRBV7-6 and TRBJ1-3; D is ambiguous. CDR3 length: 14 residues. The germline V and J ends were trimmed by 1 base and 3 bases, with 7 bases remaining between them. Looked up from germline, CDR1 is SGHVS and CDR2 is FNYEAQ. The CDR3 region is CASSLEPFGNTIYF. DNA of the CDR3: TGTGCCAGCAGCTTAGAGCCGTTTGGAAACACCATATATTTT.

This clonotype was seen more than once but under ten times. Because it lacks the conserved phenylalanine or tryptophan at the end, this CDR3 is likely a read error. The chain couples TRBV7-6 to TRBJ2-3; the match to TRBD2 covers 11 bases. Germline-derived CDR1 and CDR2 are SGHVS and FNYEAQ. With V trimmed by 4 bases and J by 2 bases, 2 bases remained unmatched. This CDR3 is 15 amino acids long. CDR3 sequence reads: CASSSLAGVTDTQYL. The CDR3 region has the DNA TGTGCCAGCAGCTCACTAGCGGGGGTCACAGATACGCAGTATCTT.

This clonotype has more than one count but fewer than ten. The rearrangement links TRBV28 to TRBJ2-2, with D hard to call. Germline V gives CDR1 MDHEN, CDR2 SYDVKM. This CDR3 has 12 residues. Deletions cut 7 bases from V and 5 bases from J, with 8 bases between. CDR3 DNA: TGTGCCAGCACTAGTATTACCGGGGAGCTGTTTTTT. Its translation: CASTSITGELFF.

The chain couples TRBV6-2 or TRBV6-3 to TRBJ2-5; tentative D call: TRBD1 (6 bases). Near its end, the DNA agrees better with TRBJ2-1, so the J call may be wrong. Germline-derived CDR1 and CDR2 are MNHEY and SVGEGT. CDR3 length equals 14 residues. The CDR3 reads CASSYSRGLNEQFF. CDR3 coding DNA: TGTGCCAGCAGTTACTCCAGGGGCCTGAATGAGCAGTTCTTC.

The rearrangement joins TRBV10-3 to TRBJ2-3; 7 bases map to TRBD1. The CDR3 runs 13 residues. In germline, CDR1 is ENHRY, CDR2 SYGVKD. V lost 7 bases and J lost 2; bases outside the gene matches: 3. CDR3 in DNA: TGTGCCATCAAGGGACAGCACACAGATACGCAGTATTTT. Translating gives CAIKGQHTDTQYF.

The chain carries TRBV11-2 and TRBJ2-5; weak D call: TRBD2 (5 bases). CDR1 and CDR2 (germline): SGHAT, FQNNGV. V was shortened by 4 bases and J by 9 bases, with 12 bases between the two germline ends. The CDR3 loop spans 12 amino acids. CDR3 bases: TGTGCCAGCAGCTCCTCACTAGGTGCCCAGTACTTC. Translating gives CASSSSLGAQYF.

The chain uses TRBV2 and TRBJ1-1, with TRBD1 identical over 9 bases. Germline CDR1 and CDR2: SNHLY and FYNNEI. V lost 3 bases to trimming and J lost 1 base; unmatched junction nucleotides: 9. The CDR3 sequence is 17 residues long. In nucleotides, the CDR3 is TGTGCCAGCAGTGACCCTGACAGGGGGTCGGGGAACACTGAAGCTTTCTTT. Translating gives CASSDPDRGSGNTEAFF.

This clonotype appeared a few times. This rearrangement joins TRBV12-3 or TRBV12-4 to TRBJ2-7, with D possibly called TRBD1 or TRBD2 (6 bases each). There are 15 residues in the CDR3. V was cut by 6 bases and J by 1 base, with 16 bases left in between. The CDR3 is CASSPWRGASYEQYF. The CDR3 DNA reads as TGTGCCAGCAGCCCTTGGAGGGGGGCTTCCTACGAGCAGTACTTC.

A few counts support this clonotype. This rearrangement joins TRBV13 to TRBJ1-4, with TRBD1 matching 8 bases. Trimming cost V 1 base and J 7 bases; bases outside gene matches: 11. The CDR3 runs to 17 residues. Germline V gives CDR1 PRHDT, CDR2 FYEKMQ (reference sequence). The DNA of the CDR3 is TGTGCCAGCAGCTTAGAAGGGACAGGAGGTTTTGGTGAAAAACTGTTTTTT. This gives the protein CASSLEGTGGFGEKLFF.